This record looks at one T cell receptor beta chain sequence and its context. What it recognizes is unknown. CDR3 size: 15 residues. The germline CDR1 and CDR2 sequences are LNHDA and SQIVND (reference sequence). The V end lost 5 bases, the J end lost 0 bases, and 13 bases lay between the germline ends. Produced via immunoSEQ multiplex PCR; TCRdb's table is partial and in-frame only. This sample has approximately 70,000 clones, with roughly 79% found just once. This sample is drawn from a study of T cells in localized non-small cell lung cancer. General observations from the study: Longer overall survival was associated with a higher density of T cells in the blood. Adjacent uninvolved lung had the highest clonality, suggesting focused antigen responses. Adjacent lung tissue had a median about 57 of the top 100 clones found in the tumor.

The clonotype was recovered from a man between 40 and 70 years old with stage II lung adenocarcinoma. The V gene is TRBV19, the J gene TRBJ1-2, with D uncertain. Source: PBMCs, taken before any cancer treatment. The CDR3 bases are TGTGCCAGTAGTCATCTCGCCGGACCTAACTATGGCTACACCTTC. As protein: CASSHLAGPNYGYTF. The variable domain in full, completed from reference TRBV19 and TRBJ1-2, reads DGGITQSPKYLFRKEGQNVTLSCEQNLNHDAMYWYRQDPGQGLRLIYYSQIVNDFQKGDIAEGYSVSREKKESFPLTVTSAQKNPTAFYLCASSHLAGPNYGYTFGSGTRLTVV.